The next 24 T cell receptor beta chains were all read from a single sample in a study of T-cell reconstitution after alpha-beta-depleted transplantation in children. Unique molecular identifiers were used in preparing the TCRbeta library. MiXCR, run by TCRdb on the PCR reads, gives a single entry per CDR3 protein. The sample records around 480,000 distinct CDR3 sequences, around a third being singletons. Material: PBMCs from the stem cell graft donor, obtained from the stem cell graft. These receptors were taken from a human donor who donated a stem cell graft to a child with aplastic anemia.

The V call is TRBV7-2, the J call TRBJ2-5, with 8 bases fitting TRBD1. With 2 bases clipped from V and 5 bases from J, the junction kept 7 bases outside the gene matches. This CDR3 region has 15 residues. CDR1 is SGHTA and CDR2 is FQGNSA in the germline V gene. The CDR3 sequence is CASSLSTGVTETQYF. CDR3 DNA: TGTGCCAGCAGCTTATCGACAGGGGTTACGGAGACCCAGTACTTC. Full variable domain (rest looked up from reference TRBV7-2 and TRBJ2-5): GAGVSQSPSNKVTEKGKDVELRCDPISGHTALYWYRQSLGQGLEFLIYFQGNSAPDKSGLPSDRFSAERTGGSVSTLTIQRTQQEDSAVYLCASSLSTGVTETQYFGPGTRLLVL.

This clonotype was detected a few times. This chain uses TRBV20-1 with TRBJ2-7; D gene ambiguous. Trimming removed 7 bases at V and 5 bases at J, with 6 bases between. CDR3 length: 9 residues. Germline lookup yields CDR1 DFQATT and CDR2 SNEGSKA (reference sequence). This CDR3 reads CSVAHEQYF. The CDR3 DNA is TGCAGTGTGGCTCACGAGCAGTACTTC.

The chain has TRBV6-2 or TRBV6-3 and TRBJ2-1, with unresolved D. The V gene's germline CDR1 is MNHEY and CDR2 SVGEGT. The V end lost 2 bases, the J end lost 8 bases, and 10 bases lay between the germline ends. The CDR3 consists of 13 residues. The CDR3 sequence: CASSYNPGDEQFF. CDR3 DNA: TGTGCCAGCAGTTACAACCCCGGAGATGAGCAGTTCTTC.

This clonotype was seen a handful of times. The genes are TRBV20-1 and TRBJ1-1, with no clear D. Germline V CDR1 and CDR2: DFQATT, SNEGSKA (reference sequence). The germline V and J ends were trimmed by 0 bases and 3 bases, with 8 bases remaining between them. The CDR3 sequence is 13 residues long. The CDR3 sequence: CSAREQTYTEAFF. As DNA, the CDR3 is TGCAGTGCTAGAGAACAAACCTACACTGAAGCTTTCTTT.

This clonotype was counted a few times. V is TRBV7-3 and J is TRBJ1-2; TRBD1 agrees at 8 bases. CDR1 and CDR2 (germline): SGHTA, FQGTGA. The CDR3 is 15 amino acids. V gave up 3 bases and J gave up 8 bases; unmatched junction bases: 11. CDR3 sequence reads: CASSFTGGTPSGYTF. The DNA of the CDR3 is TGTGCCAGCAGCTTTACAGGGGGAACCCCCTCCGGCTACACCTTC.

The chain links TRBV29-1 to TRBJ1-1; D possibly corresponds to TRBD1 (5 bases). There are 14 residues in the CDR3. V gave up 3 bases and J gave up 5 bases, with 16 bases separating them. The germline gives CDR1 SQVTM, CDR2 ANQGSEA. The CDR3 here is CSVDGEGSKTEAFF. In DNA form, the CDR3 reads TGCAGCGTTGACGGGGAGGGGTCTAAGACTGAAGCTTTCTTT.

A few counts support this clonotype. The rearrangement uses TRBV13 and TRBJ1-1, with D possibly TRBD1 on 5 matching bases. Germline-derived CDR1 and CDR2 are PRHDT and FYEKMQ (reference sequence). V was cut by 9 bases and J by 1 base, with 12 bases left in between. The CDR3 has 13 amino acids. CDR3 residues: CASSKTANTEAFF. The DNA of the CDR3 is TGTGCCAGTAGCAAGACAGCGAACACTGAAGCTTTCTTT.

The chain joins TRBV7-2 to TRBJ2-1; the D gene is possibly TRBD1 (7 bases). Germline CDR1 reads SGHTA; CDR2 reads FQGNSA. V lost 5 bases and J 9 bases, leaving 20 bases between the germline ends. CDR3 length equals 15 residues. The CDR3 sequence: CASSHRVRQGGEQFF. CDR3 sequence (DNA): TGTGCCAGCAGCCACAGGGTTCGGCAGGGGGGTGAGCAGTTCTTC.

V usage is TRBV19 and J usage is TRBJ2-6, with unresolved D. The germline gives CDR1 LNHDA, CDR2 SQIVND (reference sequence). Trimming left V 0 bases short and J 0 bases short, with 9 bases between. This CDR3 has 17 amino acids. The CDR3 is CASSIDLGVSGANVLTF. CDR3 DNA: TGTGCCAGTAGTATAGATCTAGGTGTCTCTGGGGCCAACGTCCTGACTTTC.

The V call is TRBV15, the J call TRBJ2-1; D is ambiguous. CDR3 length: 15 amino acids. Trimming removed 0 bases at V and 2 bases at J, with 8 bases between. The germline V gene encodes CDR1 LNHNV and CDR2 YYDKDF (reference sequence). The CDR3 nucleotides read TGTGCCACCAGCAGAGATATCGGAACCTACAATGAGCAGTTCTTC. It yields the protein CATSRDIGTYNEQFF. The full variable domain, with the rest looked up from reference TRBV15 and TRBJ2-1, is DAMVIQNPRYQVTQFGKPVTLSCSQTLNHNVMYWYQQKSSQAPKLLFHYYDKDFNNEADTPDNFQSRRPNTSFCFLDIRSPGLGDTAMYLCATSRDIGTYNEQFFGPGTRLTVL.

The genes are TRBV6-1 and TRBJ2-3; 13 nucleotides align to TRBD2. The V and J ends lost 1 base and 3 bases, in that order; junction bases with no gene match: 13. There are 20 residues in the CDR3. Per germline, CDR1 MNHNS and CDR2 SASEGT. The CDR3 DNA is TGTGCCAGCAGTGAAGTAACTAGCGGGAGGGCCGGGGCCCGAACAGATACGCAGTATTTT. Amino acid sequence: CASSEVTSGRAGARTDTQYF.

This chain joins TRBV7-9 and TRBJ1-1, with D unclear. Germline CDR1 SEHNR, CDR2 FQNEAQ (reference sequence). The CDR3 covers 15 residues. With 1 base removed from V and 3 bases from J, the gap between germline ends came to 12 bases. The CDR3 nucleotides are TGTGCCAGCAGCTTAGTAGGGCCAGAGGACACTGAAGCTTTCTTT. This gives the protein CASSLVGPEDTEAFF. The entire variable domain, with the rest obtained from reference TRBV7-9 and TRBJ1-1, is as follows: DTGVSQNPRHKITKRGQNVTFRCDPISEHNRLYWYRQTLGQGPEFLTYFQNEAQLEKSRLLSDRFSAERPKGSFSTLEIQRTEQGDSAMYLCASSLVGPEDTEAFFGQGTRLTVV.

This rearrangement joins TRBV7-2 to TRBJ2-7; 10 bases are a match to TRBD2. This CDR3 has 14 amino acids. The V gene's germline CDR1 is SGHTA and CDR2 FQGNSA. After removal of 5 bases from V and 2 bases from J, the junction contained 3 bases not matched to a gene. This CDR3 is CASSLTSGAYEQYV. CDR3 in DNA: TGTGCCAGCAGCCTCACTAGCGGGGCCTACGAGCAGTACGTC.

The rearrangement links TRBV7-8 to TRBJ2-1; no reliable D call. The V and J ends lost 3 bases and 0 bases respectively, with 9 bases between them. Germline CDR1 reads SGHVS; CDR2 reads FQNEAQ. The CDR3 totals 15 residues. The CDR3 DNA follows: TGTGCCAGCAGCTTGATGCGGAGCTCCTACAATGAGCAGTTCTTC. Encoded protein: CASSLMRSSYNEQFF.

This clonotype was detected a few times. The J gene is TRBJ1-1, the V gene TRBV9; 9 bases agree with TRBD1. The ends lost 5 bases at V and 5 bases at J; junction bases unmatched: 13. Germline lookup yields CDR1 SGDLS and CDR2 YYNGEE. The CDR3 is 16 amino acids. The CDR3 DNA is TGTGCCAGCAGTTCCCCGCCGGGACAGGGAGAGACTGAAGCTTTCTTT. Its translation is CASSSPPGQGETEAFF.

CDR3 protein: CASSPYGTSGISGENIQYF. The CDR3, as DNA: TGTGCCAGCAGCCCATACGGGACTAGCGGGATCAGCGGGGAAAACATTCAGTACTTC. The rearrangement joins TRBV3-1 to TRBJ2-4; 13 bases are a match to TRBD2. Germline CDR1 reads LGHDT; CDR2 reads YNNKEL (reference sequence). The CDR3 loop spans 19 amino acids. V trimming: 4 bases; J trimming: 5 bases; junction bases outside the gene matches: 14.

This chain joins TRBV20-1 and TRBJ2-3; weak D call: TRBD2 (6 bases). V was clipped by 0 bases and J by 5 bases, with 15 bases between them. Per germline, CDR1 DFQATT and CDR2 SNEGSKA (reference sequence). This CDR3 comprises 15 residues. DNA of the CDR3: TGCAGTGCTAGAGATCAGCCAGGGAGGAAAGATACGCAGTATTTT. This translates into CSARDQPGRKDTQYF.

The gene calls are TRBV5-5 and TRBJ2-2; D gene ambiguous. Germline CDR1 and CDR2: SGHKS and YYEKEE (reference sequence). The CDR3 loop spans 14 amino acids. V was cut by 5 bases and J by 4 bases, with 12 bases left in between. The CDR3 region has the DNA TGTGCCAGCAGGCGTGGGTCCCCCACCGGGGAGCTGTTTTTT. Protein product: CASRRGSPTGELFF.

The chain is built from TRBV12-3 or TRBV12-4 and TRBJ1-1, with a tentative D call TRBD1 (5 bases). CDR3 size: 13 residues. Trimming pared 6 bases from V and 4 bases from J, leaving 12 bases between. CDR3 nucleotides: TGTGCCAGCAGAGCGGGGACTCCCACTGAAGCTTTCTTT. Translating it yields CASRAGTPTEAFF.

The rearrangement joins TRBV6-1 to TRBJ1-3; possible D gene TRBD1, 5 bases. Trimming took 4 bases from V and 0 from J, leaving 13 bases between them. The CDR3 spans 16 residues. The germline gives CDR1 MNHNS, CDR2 SASEGT. CDR3 sequence: CASSGTQGLSGNTIYF. DNA for the CDR3: TGTGCCAGCAGTGGGACGCAGGGTCTCTCTGGAAACACCATATATTTT.

J is TRBJ2-5 and V is TRBV27; 9 bases are a match to TRBD1. In germline, CDR1 is MNHEY, CDR2 SMNVEV (reference sequence). With 6 bases clipped from V and 4 bases from J, the junction kept 12 bases outside the gene matches. The CDR3 has 16 residues. CDR3 DNA sequence: TGTGCCAGCAGCCCCACCGACGGGACAGGGCGAGAGACCCAGTACTTC. It specifies CASSPTDGTGRETQYF.

This clonotype was recorded a few times. This chain connects TRBV9 to TRBJ1-1; the D gene is possibly TRBD1 (6 bases). The CDR3 runs 14 residues. V dropped 4 bases and J dropped 6 bases, with 16 bases sitting between them. Germline V gene lookup returns CDR1 SGDLS and CDR2 YYNGEE. The CDR3 sequence: CASSPGAAGAEAFF. The CDR3 DNA follows: TGTGCCAGCAGCCCAGGGGCTGCAGGAGCTGAAGCTTTCTTT.

V and J are TRBV6-1 and TRBJ2-6, with TRBD2 matching over 9 bases. Germline V lookup: CDR1 MNHNS, CDR2 SASEGT. Trimming took 6 bases from V and 3 from J; bases not matched to a gene: 6. The CDR3 consists of 16 residues. CDR3: CASRREGLGGANVLTF. The CDR3 nucleotides are TGTGCCAGCAGGCGGGAGGGCCTGGGTGGGGCCAACGTCCTGACTTTC.

The gene calls are TRBV7-2 and TRBJ2-3; D ambiguous. The CDR3 spans 18 residues. V lost 1 base and J 2 bases, leaving 19 bases between the germline ends. Germline V gene sequence: CDR1 SGHTA, CDR2 FQGNSA. The CDR3 reads CASSLGQAAVRATDTQYF. CDR3 DNA sequence: TGTGCCAGCAGCTTAGGGCAGGCCGCCGTCCGGGCCACAGATACGCAGTATTTT.